This T cell receptor (beta chain) stems from a study of T cells in localized non-small cell lung cancer. Whole-study results and caveats: Maximal T cell clonality occurred in uninvolved adjacent lung, with tumor ranking below it. As only one tumor region underwent sequencing, heterogeneity remains possible.

Only in-frame clones appear in the TCRdb table, and some are missing; sequencing was by immunoSEQ multiplex PCR. This sample has over a thousand clones, with around 23% found just once. With respect to this clone: Its antigen is unidentified.

This CDR3 is built from 17 residues. Germline lookup yields CDR1 MNHGY and CDR2 SAAAGT. V trimming: 6 bases; J trimming: 5 bases; junction bases outside the gene matches: 14. Sample: lung tumor tissue, taken before any cancer treatment. The chain couples TRBV6-8 to TRBJ2-5; TRBD1 aligns across 11 bases. The sequence came from a woman aged 35-75 years with stage I lung adenocarcinoma. CDR3 region: CASSHKGTGGFGETQYF. The CDR3 bases are TGTGCCAGCAGCCATAAGGGGACAGGGGGATTTGGGGAGACCCAGTACTTC.